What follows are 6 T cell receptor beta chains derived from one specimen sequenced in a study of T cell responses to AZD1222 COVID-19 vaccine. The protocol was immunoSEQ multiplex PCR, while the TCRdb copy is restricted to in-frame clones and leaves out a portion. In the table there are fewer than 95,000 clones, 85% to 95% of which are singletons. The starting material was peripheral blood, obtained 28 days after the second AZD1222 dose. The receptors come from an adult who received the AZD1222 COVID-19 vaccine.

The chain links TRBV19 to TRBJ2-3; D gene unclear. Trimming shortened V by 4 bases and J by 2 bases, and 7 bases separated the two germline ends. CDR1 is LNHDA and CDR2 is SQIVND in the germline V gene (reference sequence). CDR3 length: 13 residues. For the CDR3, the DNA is TGTGCCAGTAGTACGTACCACACAGATACGCAGTATTTT. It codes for CASSTYHTDTQYF.

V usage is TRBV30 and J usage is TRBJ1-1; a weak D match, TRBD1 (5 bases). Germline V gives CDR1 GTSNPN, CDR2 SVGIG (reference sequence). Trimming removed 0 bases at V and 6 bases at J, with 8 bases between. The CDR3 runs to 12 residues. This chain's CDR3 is CAWSVPGPEAFF. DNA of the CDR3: TGTGCCTGGAGTGTACCGGGGCCTGAAGCTTTCTTT.

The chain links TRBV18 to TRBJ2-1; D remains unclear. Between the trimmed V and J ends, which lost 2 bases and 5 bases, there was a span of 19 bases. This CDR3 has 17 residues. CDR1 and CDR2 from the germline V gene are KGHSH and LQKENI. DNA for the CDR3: TGTGCCAGCTCACCAAGGGCTACGTTCGGCGTGAACAATGAGCAGTTCTTC. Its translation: CASSPRATFGVNNEQFF.

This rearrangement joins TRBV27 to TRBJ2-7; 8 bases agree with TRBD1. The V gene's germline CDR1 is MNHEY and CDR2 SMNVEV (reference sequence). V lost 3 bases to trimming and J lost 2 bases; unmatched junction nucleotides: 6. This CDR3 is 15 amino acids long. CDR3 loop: CASSFQGQGTYEQYF. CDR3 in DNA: TGTGCCAGCAGTTTTCAAGGACAGGGAACCTACGAGCAGTACTTC.

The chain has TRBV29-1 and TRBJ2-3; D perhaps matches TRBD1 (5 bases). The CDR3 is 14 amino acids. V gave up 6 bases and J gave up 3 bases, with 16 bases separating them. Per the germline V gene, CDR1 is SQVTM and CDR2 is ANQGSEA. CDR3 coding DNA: TGCAGCGTCTGCCCAGGGTCTTGGACAGATACGCAGTATTTT. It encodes CSVCPGSWTDTQYF.

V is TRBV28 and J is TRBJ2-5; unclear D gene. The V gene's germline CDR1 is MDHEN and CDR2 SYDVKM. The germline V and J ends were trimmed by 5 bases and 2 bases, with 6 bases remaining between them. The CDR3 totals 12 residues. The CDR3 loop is CASSPRQETQYF. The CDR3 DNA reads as TGTGCCAGCAGTCCCCGACAAGAGACCCAGTACTTC.